This T cell receptor beta chain was sequenced during a study of cytomegalovirus exposure and HLA in healthy donors. Study context: Within an early data release were 85 million or so unique TCRs drawn from HLA-typed donors.

Study-wide points: TRBV6-2, TRBV6-3 and some other V segments were unresolvable in 87-base-pair reads.

Looked up from germline, CDR1 is SGHTA and CDR2 is FQGNSA. V was pared by 1 base and J by 1 base, with 10 bases between. This CDR3 spans 16 amino acids. Vbeta (60) and Jbeta (13) primers were used in the PCR. Sequencing was performed with immunoSEQ multiplex PCR; in TCRdb, only in-frame clones are kept and a portion is missing. The table includes 150,000 to 200,000 clones, over 70% detected once. This clone was seen just once. The target antigen is unknown. Each donor was healthy, and each was a bone marrow donor. This sequence joins TRBV7-2 and TRBJ2-2; D gene ambiguous. The TCR originated in a male donor in good health and CMV-seronegative. The sample comprised PBMCs. CDR3 nucleotide sequence: TGTGCCAGCAGCTTAGTCCCTATAATGAACACCGGGGAGCTGTTTTTT. Encoded protein: CASSLVPIMNTGELFF.